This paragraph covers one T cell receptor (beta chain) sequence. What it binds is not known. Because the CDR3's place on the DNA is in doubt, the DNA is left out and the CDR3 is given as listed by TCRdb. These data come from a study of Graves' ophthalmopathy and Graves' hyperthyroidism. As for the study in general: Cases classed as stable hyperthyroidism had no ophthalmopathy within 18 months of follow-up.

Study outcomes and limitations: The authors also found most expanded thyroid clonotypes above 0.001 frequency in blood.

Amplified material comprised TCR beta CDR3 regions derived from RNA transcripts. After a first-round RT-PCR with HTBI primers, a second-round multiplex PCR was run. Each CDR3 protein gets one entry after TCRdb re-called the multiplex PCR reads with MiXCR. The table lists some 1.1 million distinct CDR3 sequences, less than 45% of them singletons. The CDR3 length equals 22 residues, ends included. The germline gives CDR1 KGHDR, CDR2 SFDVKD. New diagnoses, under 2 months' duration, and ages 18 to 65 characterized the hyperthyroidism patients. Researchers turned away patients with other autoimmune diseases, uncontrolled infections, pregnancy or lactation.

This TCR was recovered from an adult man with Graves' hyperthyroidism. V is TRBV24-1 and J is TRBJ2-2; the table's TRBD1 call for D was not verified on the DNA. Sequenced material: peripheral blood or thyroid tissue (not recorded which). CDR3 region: CATRENGQVETQYFGPGGELFF.